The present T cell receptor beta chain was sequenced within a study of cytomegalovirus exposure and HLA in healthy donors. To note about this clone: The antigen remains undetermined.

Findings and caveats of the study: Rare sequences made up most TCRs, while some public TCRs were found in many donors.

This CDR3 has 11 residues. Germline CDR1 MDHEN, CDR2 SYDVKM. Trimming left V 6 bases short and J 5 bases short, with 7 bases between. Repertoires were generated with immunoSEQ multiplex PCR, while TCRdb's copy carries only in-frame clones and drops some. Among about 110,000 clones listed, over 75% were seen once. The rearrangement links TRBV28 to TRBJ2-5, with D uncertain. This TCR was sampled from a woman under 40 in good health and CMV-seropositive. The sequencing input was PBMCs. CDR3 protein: CASRTRETQYF. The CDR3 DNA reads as TGTGCCAGCAGGACTCGGGAGACCCAGTACTTC.